Below, 29 T cell receptor beta chains from the same sample are listed, as sequenced in a study of control samples from healthy donors and cancer patients. Sequencing was performed with immunoSEQ multiplex PCR; in TCRdb, only in-frame clones are kept and a portion is missing. Here the sample spans about 130,000 clones, 90% to 95% being singletons. The sequenced material came from PBMCs. The receptors were gathered from a man between 60 and 75 years old with colorectal cancer.

The J gene is TRBJ1-2, the V gene TRBV5-1, with D possibly TRBD1 on 6 matching bases. Germline-derived CDR1 and CDR2 are SGHRS and YFSETQ. Trimming pared 5 bases from V and 2 bases from J, leaving 13 bases between. This CDR3 has 14 residues. In nucleotides, the CDR3 is TGCGCCAGCAGTCCCAATACAGGGAACTATGGCTACACCTTC. Its protein is CASSPNTGNYGYTF.

The genes are TRBV19 and TRBJ2-2, with 8 bases fitting TRBD1. CDR1 is LNHDA, CDR2 SQIVND, per germline (reference sequence). V shed 5 bases and J 1 base; nucleotides not matched to a gene: 6. This CDR3 has 16 residues. DNA for the CDR3: TGTGCCAGTAGTGTACAGGGGGGTCGGAACACCGGGGAGCTGTTTTTT. Amino acid sequence: CASSVQGGRNTGELFF.

CDR3 sequence reads: CASSLTGQGIFAYGYTF. The DNA of the CDR3 is TGTGCCAGCAGCTTAACGGGACAGGGGATATTTGCCTATGGCTACACCTTC. The rearrangement uses TRBV7-9 and TRBJ1-2, with TRBD1 matching over 10 bases. V shed 2 bases and J 4 bases; nucleotides not matched to a gene: 10. The V gene's germline CDR1 is SEHNR and CDR2 FQNEAQ (reference sequence). This CDR3 comprises 17 residues.

This chain connects TRBV15 to TRBJ1-1; D not certain. V was pared by 3 bases and J by 0 bases, with 11 bases between. CDR3 length: 15 residues. Germline V lookup: CDR1 LNHNV, CDR2 YYDKDF (reference sequence). In DNA form, the CDR3 reads TGTGCCACCAGCAGGGAGAGAACTGTGAACACTGAAGCTTTCTTT. Encoded protein: CATSRERTVNTEAFF.

The chain combines TRBV5-1 with TRBJ2-3; possible D gene TRBD1, 6 bases. V lost 1 base and J lost 0, with 9 bases in between. Germline values: CDR1 SGHRS, CDR2 YFSETQ. The CDR3 sequence is 15 residues long. The CDR3 bases are TGCGCCAGCAGCTTGAAGCAGGGGAGCACAGATACGCAGTATTTT. It yields the protein CASSLKQGSTDTQYF.

This clone was counted many times. The genes are TRBV2 and TRBJ2-7, with D possibly matching TRBD2 (6 bases). V was trimmed by 6 bases and J by 7 bases, leaving 13 bases between them. Per germline, CDR1 SNHLY and CDR2 FYNNEI. The CDR3 contains 12 residues. This CDR3 is CASREGMGEQYF. CDR3 bases: TGTGCCAGCAGGGAGGGGATGGGGGAGCAGTACTTC. Complete variable domain (other parts from reference TRBV2 and TRBJ2-7): EPEVTQTPSHQVTQMGQEVILRCVPISNHLYFYWYRQILGQKVEFLVSFYNNEISEKSEIFDDQFSVERPDGSNFTLKIRSTKLEDSAMYFCASREGMGEQYFGPGTRLTVT.

This chain joins TRBV5-8 and TRBJ2-7; 8 nucleotides align to TRBD1. This CDR3 has 16 residues. The J segment lost 3 bases and the V segment lost 0 bases, leaving 8 bases of the junction unmatched. Germline V CDR1 and CDR2: SGHTS, YDEGEE. CDR3 nucleotide sequence: TGTGCCAGCAGCTTGGGGTTGACAGGGGAGTACTACGAGCAGTACTTC. It codes for CASSLGLTGEYYEQYF.

The chain employs TRBV27 and TRBJ2-5; D unresolved. Germline CDR1 and CDR2: MNHEY and SMNVEV (reference sequence). The length of the CDR3 is 14 residues. V was pared by 2 bases and J by 5 bases, with 12 bases between. As DNA, the CDR3 is TGTGCCAGCAGTTTAGGGCAGTACCGGGAGACCCAGTACTTC. It is translated as CASSLGQYRETQYF.

The rearrangement joins TRBV5-1 to TRBJ1-1; 8 bases fit TRBD1. Losses at the gene ends were 3 bases for V and 1 base for J; bases not matched to a gene: 8. Germline CDR1 and CDR2: SGHRS and YFSETQ. This CDR3 spans 16 amino acids. Here the CDR3 reads CASSSHTDRANTEAFF. The CDR3 DNA reads as TGCGCCAGCAGCTCACATACGGACAGGGCGAACACTGAAGCTTTCTTT.

The chain employs TRBV5-1 and TRBJ2-3, with a tentative D call TRBD2 (7 bases). CDR1 is SGHRS and CDR2 is YFSETQ in the germline V gene. This CDR3 contains 16 residues. Trimming shortened V by 3 bases and J by 3 bases, and 17 bases separated the two germline ends. CDR3 protein: CASSSDRAGATDTQYF. In DNA form, the CDR3 reads TGCGCCAGCAGCTCGGACCGGGCGGGGGCAACAGATACGCAGTATTTT.

This clone was detected only once. The rearrangement joins TRBV11-2 to TRBJ2-2, with TRBD1 identical over 8 bases. This CDR3 region has 19 residues. The germline V gene has CDR1 SGHAT and CDR2 FQNNGV. The V and J ends lost 0 bases and 1 base, in that order; junction bases with no gene match: 10. This chain's CDR3 is CASSLDGRTGRWNTGELFF. CDR3 DNA: TGTGCCAGCAGCTTAGATGGCAGGACAGGGCGGTGGAACACCGGGGAGCTGTTTTTT.

This chain links TRBV5-1 with TRBJ1-2, with unresolved D. The CDR3 sequence is 14 residues long. Germline V lookup: CDR1 SGHRS, CDR2 YFSETQ. The V and J ends lost 4 bases and 8 bases respectively, with 18 bases between them. The CDR3 is CASSVGVQLDGYTF. The CDR3 region has the DNA TGCGCCAGCAGCGTTGGGGTACAGCTGGACGGCTACACCTTC.

CDR3 coding DNA: TGTGCCAGCAGCTTGCTAGCGGGGGGGCAAGAGACCCAGTACTTC. It encodes CASSLLAGGQETQYF. The rearrangement links TRBV7-8 to TRBJ2-5; 12 bases are a match to TRBD2. Germline values: CDR1 SGHVS, CDR2 FQNEAQ. Trimming cost V 3 bases and J 2 bases; bases outside gene matches: 1. The CDR3 runs to 15 residues.

The CDR3 sequence is CASSSASTGGRDTQYF. In nucleotides, the CDR3 is TGTGCCAGCAGTTCCGCCTCGACAGGGGGCAGAGATACGCAGTATTTT. The chain carries TRBV6-2 or TRBV6-3 and TRBJ2-3; the match to TRBD1 covers 10 bases. The V and J ends lost 4 bases and 5 bases, in that order; junction bases with no gene match: 9. The germline CDR1 and CDR2 sequences are MNHEY and SVGEGT. The CDR3 is 16 residues long.

The gene calls are TRBV10-2 and TRBJ2-2; D not certain. Germline V gene lookup returns CDR1 WSHSY and CDR2 SAAADI. Between the trimmed V and J ends, which lost 4 bases and 3 bases, there was a span of 6 bases. CDR3 length equals 13 residues. Here the CDR3 DNA reads TGCGCCAGCAGTGCTCAGCACACCGGGGAGCTGTTTTTT. Its translation is CASSAQHTGELFF.

This clone was picked up one time. This chain joins TRBV7-9 and TRBJ1-1; D is unresolved. V lost 2 bases to trimming and J lost 3 bases, with 7 bases between them. CDR3 length: 13 residues. CDR1 and CDR2 (germline): SEHNR, FQNEAQ (reference sequence). CDR3 nucleotide sequence: TGTGCCAGCAGCTTATATGAGGACACTGAAGCTTTCTTT. Encoded protein: CASSLYEDTEAFF.

This chain's CDR3 is CASSELAGGPEYF. DNA of the CDR3: TGTGCCAGTAGTGAACTAGCGGGGGGGCCCGAGTACTTC. This sequence joins TRBV19 and TRBJ2-5; 13 nucleotides match TRBD2. CDR1 and CDR2 (germline): LNHDA, SQIVND (reference sequence). The CDR3 loop spans 13 amino acids. With 5 bases clipped from V and 12 bases from J, the junction kept 6 bases outside the gene matches.

The chain recombines TRBV5-1 with TRBJ1-1, with D hard to call. Germline CDR1 and CDR2: SGHRS and YFSETQ. Deletions cut 3 bases from V and 4 bases from J, with 10 bases between. This CDR3 spans 13 amino acids. CDR3 nucleotides: TGCGCCAGCAGCTCGGAGGAGGGCACTGAAGCTTTCTTT. Translated: CASSSEEGTEAFF.

The CDR3 sequence is CASSLALGPSGGNEQFF. CDR3 nucleotide sequence: TGTGCCAGCAGCTTAGCTTTGGGGCCTAGCGGGGGGAATGAGCAGTTCTTC. V and J are TRBV13 and TRBJ2-1, with 11 nucleotides matching TRBD2. The germline CDR1 and CDR2 sequences are PRHDT and FYEKMQ (reference sequence). Unmatched junction bases numbered 9, after V lost 1 base and J lost 7 bases. The length of the CDR3 is 17 residues.

The chain recombines TRBV10-3 with TRBJ2-3; 12 positions agree with TRBD2. The length of the CDR3 is 15 residues. V lost 9 bases to trimming and J lost 2 bases; unmatched junction nucleotides: 6. Germline lookup yields CDR1 ENHRY and CDR2 SYGVKD. CDR3 DNA sequence: TGTGCCATAAACCGACTAGCGGGGGACACAGATACGCAGTATTTT. Residues: CAINRLAGDTDTQYF.

The V call is TRBV5-1, the J call TRBJ1-1; D remains unclear. Germline V gene sequence: CDR1 SGHRS, CDR2 YFSETQ. The CDR3 is 14 amino acids. Deletions cut 0 bases from V and 3 bases from J, with 9 bases between. This CDR3 is CASSLGRDDTEAFF. DNA of the CDR3: TGCGCCAGCAGCTTGGGGAGGGATGACACTGAAGCTTTCTTT.

The CDR3 here is CASSSGAPGQYF. CDR3 sequence (DNA): TGTGCCAGCAGTTCAGGGGCCCCTGGGCAGTACTTC. This chain uses TRBV2 with TRBJ2-7; a weak D match, TRBD1 (6 bases). Trimming took 5 bases from V and 9 from J, leaving 14 bases between them. Germline V gives CDR1 SNHLY, CDR2 FYNNEI. The CDR3 is made up of 12 amino acids.

This chain connects TRBV19 to TRBJ2-1, with unresolved D. This CDR3 is built from 15 residues. CDR1 is LNHDA and CDR2 is SQIVND in the germline V gene (reference sequence). V lost 3 bases and J 7 bases, leaving 16 bases between the germline ends. The CDR3 bases are TGTGCCAGTAGTATCGGTGGTTACCTAGAGAATGAGCAGTTCTTC. As protein: CASSIGGYLENEQFF.

The chain uses TRBV6-5 and TRBJ1-2; D is undetermined. Trimming took off 4 bases at V and 1 base at J, with 4 bases between the two ends. Germline CDR1 MNHEY, CDR2 SVGAGI. This CDR3 contains 12 residues. For the CDR3, the DNA is TGTGCCAGCAGTTCCCTTAACTATGGCTACACCTTC. Its translation is CASSSLNYGYTF.

V is TRBV6-1 and J is TRBJ1-2; TRBD1 might be the D (6 bases). V was trimmed by 0 bases and J by 0 bases, leaving 11 bases between them. The CDR3 totals 16 residues. Germline V gene lookup returns CDR1 MNHNS and CDR2 SASEGT. CDR3 bases: TGTGCCAGCAGTGAAGCATATTCAGGGGCTAACTATGGCTACACCTTC. It is translated as CASSEAYSGANYGYTF.

This clone was recorded only once. In DNA form, the CDR3 reads TGCGCCAGCAGCTTGACCTTATCGGGGAATTCACCCCTCCACTTT. This codes for CASSLTLSGNSPLHF. This chain joins TRBV5-1 and TRBJ1-6; D uncertain. Trimming removed 1 base at V and 7 bases at J, with 12 bases between. Germline values: CDR1 SGHRS, CDR2 YFSETQ. The length of the CDR3 is 15 residues.

The chain is built from TRBV30 and TRBJ2-3; D could derive from TRBD1 or TRBD2 (6 bases each). The V end was cut by 5 bases, the J end by 1 base, with 13 bases between. The CDR3 totals 14 residues. Germline V gene data show CDR1 as GTSNPN and CDR2 as SVGIG (reference sequence). This chain's CDR3 is CAWGDGGGTDTQYF. The CDR3 bases are TGTGCCTGGGGAGACGGGGGCGGCACAGATACGCAGTATTTT.

The chain employs TRBV4-1 and TRBJ2-3, with unresolved D. V lost 6 bases and J 6 bases, leaving 7 bases between the germline ends. The germline V gene has CDR1 MGHRA and CDR2 YSYEKL. The CDR3 runs to 11 residues. This chain's CDR3 is CASREMDTQYF. CDR3 in DNA: TGCGCCAGCAGGGAAATGGATACGCAGTATTTT.

The chain is built from TRBV4-1 and TRBJ2-2; TRBD1 matches 11 bases. V shed 1 base, J shed 4 bases, and the junction held 2 bases outside the gene matches. From germline, CDR1 is MGHRA and CDR2 YSYEKL. The CDR3 extends over 16 amino acids. The CDR3 sequence: CASSQGDRGTTGELFF. CDR3 in DNA: TGCGCCAGCAGCCAAGGGGACAGGGGGACCACCGGGGAGCTGTTTTTT.